These T cell receptor beta chains were read from a single sample in a study of spatial heterogeneity in lung cancer. MiXCR was run by TCRdb on the 5' RACE reads, yielding one entry per CDR3 protein. The table shows some 100,000 distinct CDR3 sequences, with approximately 4.4% occurring only once. The sample in question was lung tumor tissue, obtained at surgery. Receptors were obtained from a male donor with early-stage non-small cell lung cancer. The CDR3 runs from the conserved cysteine through the conserved F or W. The D gene is left open where the match is weak. Only some rows state a clone size, as once, few, many or a class for expanded clones.

v_gene,d_gene,abundance,j_gene,CDR3aa,CDR3nt
TRBV5-1,TRBD1,many,TRBJ2-7,CASSLRTGDYEQYF,TGCGCCAGCAGCTTGAGGACAGGGGACTACGAGCAGTACTTC
TRBV7-2,.,.,TRBJ2-2,CASSLALVAGELFF,TGTGCCAGCAGCTTAGCTCTTGTTGCCGGGGAGCTGTTTTTT
TRBV3-1,.,.,TRBJ2-7,CASSQALSTAYEQYF,TGTGCCAGCAGCCAAGCGCTCTCTACGGCCTACGAGCAGTACTTC
TRBV3-1,.,many,TRBJ2-3,CASSPGLSGWRTDTQYF,TGTGCCAGCAGCCCAGGGCTTAGCGGTTGGAGGACAGATACGCAGTATTTT
TRBV7-6,.,many,TRBJ2-3,CASSPSWEKGIPDTQYF,TGTGCCAGCAGCCCTAGTTGGGAGAAAGGTATACCAGATACGCAGTATTTT
TRBV20-1,.,many,TRBJ2-7,CSARGQKTQYF,TGCAGTGCTAGAGGTCAGAAAACGCAGTACTTC
TRBV29-1,TRBD1,many,TRBJ1-6,CSVSLGQSNSPLHF,TGCAGCGTTTCTCTGGGACAGTCTAATTCACCCCTCCACTTT
TRBV6-5,TRBD1,.,TRBJ2-7,CASWTGGLTDEQYF,TGTGCCAGCTGGACAGGGGGCCTAACCGACGAGCAGTACTTC
TRBV6-5,.,many,TRBJ2-3,CASSYGADPDTQYF,TGTGCCAGCAGTTATGGGGCAGACCCAGATACGCAGTATTTT
TRBV27,TRBD1,many,TRBJ1-6,CASRGTGRPLHF,TGTGCCAGCAGAGGGACAGGGAGGCCCCTCCACTTT
TRBV3-1,.,many,TRBJ2-3,CASSQDPWDTQYF,TGTGCCAGCAGCCAAGACCCCTGGGATACGCAGTATTTT
TRBV19,.,many,TRBJ2-5,CASSTRQLQTQYF,TGTGCCAGTAGTACCCGCCAGCTACAGACCCAGTACTTC
TRBV20-1,TRBD2,many,TRBJ2-7,CSAPILTSGRINEQYF,TGCAGTGCTCCCATCCTCACTAGCGGGAGGATAAACGAGCAGTACTTC
TRBV5-1,TRBD2,.,TRBJ2-1,CASSLGPSGSGEQFF,TGCGCCAGCAGCTTGGGGCCTAGCGGGAGTGGGGAGCAGTTCTTC
TRBV6-5,.,few,TRBJ1-1,CASSPWGNTEAFF,TGTGCCAGCAGCCCTTGGGGGAACACTGAAGCTTTCTTT
TRBV20-1,.,many,TRBJ1-2,CSASLYAANYGYTF,TGCAGTGCTAGCCTGTACGCCGCTAACTATGGCTACACCTTC
TRBV7-2,.,many,TRBJ2-5,CASSPLSGVAETQYF,TGTGCCAGCAGCCCCCTCTCAGGGGTAGCAGAGACCCAGTACTTC
TRBV2,TRBD2,.,TRBJ2-2,CASSYLAGDFGELFF,TGTGCCAGCAGTTACCTAGCGGGAGATTTCGGGGAGCTGTTTTTT
TRBV2,.,.,TRBJ2-2,CASSSTGTGELFF,TGTGCCAGCAGTTCAACAGGCACCGGGGAGCTGTTTTTT
TRBV20-1,.,.,TRBJ1-1,CSARDLSENTEAFF,TGCAGTGCTAGAGATCTTTCGGAGAACACTGAAGCTTTCTTT
TRBV30,.,many,TRBJ1-5,CAPGPGPNQPQHF,TGTGCCCCGGGTCCCGGGCCTAATCAGCCCCAGCATTTT
TRBV29-1,.,many,TRBJ2-7,CSVMRGGSYEQYF,TGCAGCGTCATGCGAGGGGGAAGCTACGAGCAGTACTTC
TRBV28,TRBD2,many,TRBJ2-7,CASSFPLSGGSGEQYF,TGTGCCAGCAGTTTCCCCCTTTCCGGCGGGAGTGGCGAGCAGTACTTC
TRBV29-1,.,many,TRBJ1-1,CSVELIGTTGTPGKAFF,TGCAGCGTTGAATTGATTGGTACCACCGGGACACCGGGTAAAGCTTTCTTT